This paragraph covers one TCR beta chain sequence. This specimen comes from a study of cytomegalovirus exposure and HLA in healthy donors. The CDR3 has 16 residues. Between the trimmed V and J ends, which lost 0 bases and 10 bases, there was a span of 19 bases. The germline V gene has CDR1 SGHAT and CDR2 FQNNGV. PCR was performed using 60 Vbeta and 13 Jbeta primers. The repertoire was sequenced with immunoSEQ multiplex PCR; TCRdb's copy has only in-frame clones and lacks some. The table lists 150,000 or so clones, approximately 86% of them singletons. The rearrangement uses TRBV11-2 and TRBJ2-1; D is possibly TRBD2 (6 bases). This clonotype was obtained from a woman aged 18-30 years in good health and CMV-seronegative. The specimen sequenced was PBMCs. CDR3 loop: CASSLEVGAGFREQFF. DNA for the CDR3: TGTGCCAGCAGCTTAGAAGTGGGTGCGGGATTCAGGGAGCAGTTCTTC. Full variable domain (outside the CDR3, taken from reference TRBV11-2 and TRBJ2-1): EAGVAQSPRYKIIEKRQSVAFWCNPISGHATLYWYQQILGQGPKLLIQFQNNGVVDDSQLPKDRFSAERLKGVDSTLKIQPAKLEDSAVYLCASSLEVGAGFREQFFGPGTRLTVL.